The 32 T cell receptor beta chains presented below share a single source sample, sequenced in a study of beta chain features in type 1 diabetes. All of the isolated RNA was reverse transcribed, so expressed TCRB transcripts were sequenced. Assay: immunoSEQ multiplex PCR; the TCRdb copy retains only in-frame clones and omits some. The sample contains around 690,000 clones, around 12% of which appear only once. Their recognized antigens are unknown. General study points: People with Type 1 diabetes carried modestly yet significantly shorter TCRB CDR3s in all four CD4+ subsets.

Sequenced: naive CD4+ T cells from blood. These receptors were taken from a young man with type 1 diabetes.

A note on this clone: A junction boundary mismatches the germline segment, possibly from a read error. The identical CDR3 is also encoded by other nucleotide sequences in the sample. The J gene is TRBJ1-1, the V gene TRBV7-3, with unresolved D. CDR1 SGHTA and CDR2 FQGTGA come from the germline V gene. The CDR3 has 13 residues. In nucleotides, the CDR3 is TGTGCCAGCAGTTTAACAGAGAACACTGAAGCTTTCTTT. It is translated as CASSLTENTEAFF.

J is TRBJ1-1 and V is TRBV5-6; no reliable D call. Trimming removed 6 bases from V and 4 bases from J, with 16 bases in between. CDR3 length equals 14 residues. CDR1 is SGHDT, CDR2 YYEEEE, per germline. CDR3 region: CASTKGRPATEAFF. Here the CDR3 DNA reads TGTGCCAGCACCAAAGGACGGCCGGCCACTGAAGCTTTCTTT.

The J gene is TRBJ1-1, the V gene TRBV13, with D unresolved. V lost 4 bases, J lost 2 bases, and 8 bases lay in between. The CDR3 has 13 amino acids. Germline V CDR1 and CDR2: PRHDT, FYEKMQ (reference sequence). CDR3 residues: CASSWQANTEAFF. In nucleotides, the CDR3 is TGTGCCAGCAGCTGGCAGGCTAACACTGAAGCTTTCTTT.

This chain links TRBV29-1 with TRBJ2-1; 11 positions agree with TRBD2. Germline-derived CDR1 and CDR2 are SQVTM and ANQGSEA. This CDR3 has 12 amino acids. In DNA, the CDR3 is TGCTCCGGGGCTAGCGGGGGGAATGAGCAGTTCTTC. Encoded protein: CSGASGGNEQFF.

This clone was seen more than once but under ten times. The V and J genes are TRBV12-5 and TRBJ1-2, with TRBD1 as a possible D gene (5 bases). Trimming took 2 bases from V and 4 from J, leaving 8 bases between them. This CDR3 has 13 residues. CDR1 and CDR2 from the germline V gene are LGHNT and FRNRAP. The CDR3 nucleotides are TGTGCTAGTGGTTTGATGGGGACCTATGGCTACACCTTC. This codes for CASGLMGTYGYTF.

The V gene is TRBV19, the J gene TRBJ2-3; tentatively, D is TRBD1 or TRBD2 (5 bases each). This CDR3 region has 16 residues. V was pared by 0 bases and J by 1 base, with 11 bases between. CDR1 is LNHDA and CDR2 is SQIVND in the germline V gene (reference sequence). For the CDR3, the DNA is TGTGCCAGTAGTATAGACTTCGGGACGGGCACAGATACGCAGTATTTT. Its protein product is CASSIDFGTGTDTQYF.

This chain links TRBV9 with TRBJ1-1, with TRBD1 as a possible D gene (5 bases). The CDR3 contains 14 residues. V lost 3 bases, J lost 5 bases, and 14 bases lay in between. Looked up from germline, CDR1 is SGDLS and CDR2 is YYNGEE. The CDR3 protein is CASSGGSLWTEAFF. In nucleotides, the CDR3 is TGTGCCAGCAGCGGGGGCTCCCTGTGGACTGAAGCTTTCTTT.

This clone was observed a few times. The J gene is TRBJ2-2, the V gene TRBV18, with 8 bases that match TRBD1. This CDR3 has 15 amino acids. Germline V gives CDR1 KGHSH, CDR2 LQKENI. The trim removed 3 bases at V and 4 bases at J, leaving 4 bases unmatched. The CDR3 DNA reads as TGTGCCAGCTCACCGGACAGGGCATTCACCGGGGAGCTGTTTTTT. Protein sequence: CASSPDRAFTGELFF. The full variable domain, completed using reference TRBV18 and TRBJ2-2, is NAGVMQNPRHLVRRRGQEARLRCSPMKGHSHVYWYRQLPEEGLKFMVYLQKENIIDESGMPKERFSAEFPKEGPSILRIQQVVRGDSAAYFCASSPDRAFTGELFFGEGSRLTVL.

CDR3 in DNA: TGTGCCAGTGGAGCATCGGTTAACCAGCCCCAGCATTTT. Translation gives CASGASVNQPQHF. This rearrangement joins TRBV19 to TRBJ1-5; D remains ambiguous. Germline CDR1 LNHDA, CDR2 SQIVND (reference sequence). This CDR3 spans 13 amino acids. V lost 8 bases and J 7 bases, leaving 15 bases between the germline ends.

The chain recombines TRBV14 with TRBJ1-1, with D uncertain. Germline V CDR1 and CDR2: SGHDN, FVKESK. The CDR3 is 11 residues long. Between the trimmed V and J ends, which lost 4 bases and 8 bases, there was a span of 8 bases. The DNA of the CDR3 is TGTGCCAGCAGCCTCCGGGAGGAAGCTTTCTTT. It encodes CASSLREEAFF.

The chain combines TRBV18 with TRBJ1-2, with D unclear. The CDR3 runs 14 residues. The V gene lost 0 bases and the J gene lost 4 bases, with 9 bases spanning the gap. CDR1 KGHSH and CDR2 LQKENI come from the germline V gene. The CDR3: CASSPPSGFYGYTF. As DNA, the CDR3 is TGTGCCAGCTCACCACCCAGCGGATTCTATGGCTACACCTTC.

The chain combines TRBV14 with TRBJ2-3; possible D gene TRBD1, 5 bases. This CDR3 is 16 amino acids long. Per germline, CDR1 SGHDN and CDR2 FVKESK. Trimming left V 1 base short and J 4 bases short, with 15 bases between. CDR3 protein: CASSQVKGSAPDTQYF. The CDR3 coding sequence is TGTGCCAGCAGCCAAGTCAAGGGGTCCGCTCCAGATACGCAGTATTTT.

This rearrangement joins TRBV5-8 to TRBJ1-5; D not certain. Between the trimmed V and J ends, which lost 0 bases and 0 bases, there was a span of 16 bases. This CDR3 has 18 amino acids. CDR1 SGHTS and CDR2 YDEGEE come from the germline V gene. The chain's CDR3 is CASSLVLGSIFSNQPQHF. The CDR3 DNA sequence: TGTGCCAGCAGCTTGGTCCTCGGGTCGATATTTAGCAATCAGCCCCAGCATTTT.

The genes are TRBV7-9 and TRBJ2-7; 10 bases line up with TRBD1. Trimming cost V 3 bases and J 3 bases; bases outside gene matches: 2. This CDR3 region has 14 residues. CDR1 is SEHNR and CDR2 is FQNEAQ in the germline V gene (reference sequence). The CDR3 DNA sequence: TGTGCCAGCAGCTTCGGACAGGGGGACTACGAGCAGTACTTC. It translates to CASSFGQGDYEQYF.

Only a few counts were recorded for this clone. The chain is built from TRBV7-9 and TRBJ1-2; D unclear. In germline, CDR1 is SEHNR, CDR2 FQNEAQ (reference sequence). V lost 5 bases to trimming and J lost 3 bases, with 16 bases between them. This CDR3 spans 15 amino acids. CDR3 sequence: CASSAAREWDYGYTF. The DNA for the CDR3 is TGTGCCAGCAGCGCCGCGAGGGAGTGGGACTATGGCTACACCTTC.

Worth noting for this clone: The same CDR3 also results from other DNA sequences found in this sample. This chain joins TRBV28 and TRBJ1-2; D is possibly TRBD1 (6 bases). CDR1 and CDR2 from the germline V gene are MDHEN and SYDVKM. V lost 4 bases and J lost 6, with 6 bases in between. There are 11 residues in the CDR3. The CDR3 here is CASSYRDGYTF. The CDR3, as DNA: TGTGCCAGCAGTTACAGGGATGGCTACACCTTC.

The DNA for the CDR3 is TGTGCCAGCAGCTTAGGGCTGGCCGACGTCAATGAGCAGTTCTTC. It translates to CASSLGLADVNEQFF. The V call is TRBV7-6, the J call TRBJ2-1; D is ambiguous. This CDR3 has 15 amino acids. In germline, CDR1 is SGHVS, CDR2 FNYEAQ. V was cut by 1 base and J by 6 bases, with 13 bases left in between.

This clone was detected only a few times. The same CDR3 also results from other DNA sequences found in this sample. The rearrangement links TRBV6-5 to TRBJ1-2; 9 bases agree with TRBD1. This CDR3 is 15 amino acids long. The germline CDR1 and CDR2 sequences are MNHEY and SVGAGI. Unmatched junction bases numbered 0, after V lost 0 bases and J lost 1 base. The CDR3 region has the DNA TGTGCCAGCAGTTACTCGGGACAGGGTAACTATGGCTACACCTTC. It specifies CASSYSGQGNYGYTF.

The chain uses TRBV7-2 and TRBJ1-2; D not resolved. V lost 3 bases, J lost 2 bases, and 13 bases lay in between. The germline V gene encodes CDR1 SGHTA and CDR2 FQGNSA. The CDR3 has 15 amino acids. CDR3 bases: TGTGCCAGCAGCTTTAGGACTAGAACCAACTATGGCTACACCTTC. As protein: CASSFRTRTNYGYTF.

The chain has TRBV9 and TRBJ1-4, with 11 bases identical to TRBD1. The CDR3 has 17 residues. Germline trimming cut 4 bases from V and 1 base from J; bases unmatched to any gene: 6. The germline gives CDR1 SGDLS, CDR2 YYNGEE. The CDR3 protein is CASSLRTGGGTNEKLFF. As DNA, the CDR3 is TGTGCCAGCAGCCTCAGGACAGGGGGCGGAACTAATGAAAAACTGTTTTTT.

This chain uses TRBV9 with TRBJ1-6; D not resolved. This CDR3 spans 14 amino acids. Germline V gives CDR1 SGDLS, CDR2 YYNGEE. V lost 4 bases and J lost 9, with 14 bases in between. CDR3 sequence reads: CASSPPDMGSPLHF. Here the CDR3 DNA reads TGTGCCAGCAGCCCCCCCGACATGGGTTCACCCCTCCACTTT.

Points on this clone: Within the sample, other DNA sequences also encode this same CDR3. The chain is built from TRBV7-2 and TRBJ2-2; TRBD1 matches at 7 bases. The CDR3 sequence is 13 residues long. V was clipped by 4 bases and J by 5 bases; unmatched bases: 1. Germline lookup yields CDR1 SGHTA and CDR2 FQGNSA. The CDR3 DNA follows: TGTGCCAGCAGCTCACAGGGGACCGGGGAGCTGTTTTTT. This translates into CASSSQGTGELFF.

In its sample, this clone was seen a few times. J is TRBJ1-2 and V is TRBV25-1; no firm D call. The CDR3 is 14 residues long. The germline V gene encodes CDR1 MGHDK and CDR2 SYGVNS. Trimming cost V 2 bases and J 4 bases, with 11 bases left between them. The CDR3 DNA sequence: TGTGCCAGCAGTGAAAGCGGGAGGTTCTATGGCTACACCTTC. Its translation: CASSESGRFYGYTF.

This chain links TRBV5-4 with TRBJ2-6; 9 bases map to TRBD1. The CDR3 sequence is 16 residues long. J gave up 2 bases and V 4 bases, and 4 bases lay outside the gene matches. Germline assignment: CDR1 SGHNT and CDR2 YYREEE (reference sequence). The CDR3 reads CASSARTGAGANVLTF. The CDR3 nucleotides are TGTGCCAGCAGCGCCCGGACAGGGGCTGGGGCCAACGTCCTGACTTTC.

This clone was observed a handful of times. The chain is built from TRBV9 and TRBJ1-3; D is unclear. CDR1 SGDLS and CDR2 YYNGEE come from the germline V gene. V lost 4 bases and J 3 bases, leaving 8 bases between the germline ends. CDR3 size: 13 residues. The CDR3 bases are TGTGCCAGCAGCCGTGGGGATGGAAACACCATATATTTT. Its protein is CASSRGDGNTIYF.

This clone occurred a few times. This sequence joins TRBV7-2 and TRBJ1-1, with TRBD1 matching over 9 bases. This CDR3 region has 16 residues. Germline V lookup: CDR1 SGHTA, CDR2 FQGNSA. Germline trimming cut 1 base from V and 1 base from J; bases unmatched to any gene: 4. The CDR3 protein is CASSLEVGQGNTEAFF. Written as DNA, the CDR3 is TGTGCCAGCAGCTTAGAGGTGGGACAGGGGAACACTGAAGCTTTCTTT.

The chain's CDR3 is CASSLARTNYGYTF. As DNA, the CDR3 is TGTGCCAGCAGCTTAGCCCGCACAAACTATGGCTACACCTTC. V and J are TRBV7-9 and TRBJ1-2; D remains unclear. The CDR3 totals 14 residues. The germline CDR1 and CDR2 sequences are SEHNR and FQNEAQ (reference sequence). The germline V and J ends were trimmed by 0 bases and 2 bases, with 7 bases remaining between them.

This clone was detected only a few times. V and J are TRBV7-6 and TRBJ1-3; D gene unclear. Germline V gene sequence: CDR1 SGHVS, CDR2 FNYEAQ. CDR3 length: 14 amino acids. V was cut by 6 bases and J by 0 bases, with 9 bases left in between. CDR3 residues: CASRGYRSGNTIYF. CDR3 bases: TGTGCCAGCAGGGGATACCGCTCTGGAAACACCATATATTTT.

The chain recombines TRBV4-1 with TRBJ2-5; D ambiguous. Germline V gene data show CDR1 as MGHRA and CDR2 as YSYEKL. V gave up 0 bases and J gave up 3 bases, with 5 bases separating them. The CDR3 has 13 residues. CDR3 bases: TGCGCCAGCAGCCAAGACCGCGAAGAGACCCAGTACTTC. Translation: CASSQDREETQYF.

J is TRBJ2-5 and V is TRBV7-7; D gene uncertain. Germline CDR1 reads SSHAT; CDR2 reads FNYEAQ (reference sequence). V was cut by 0 bases and J by 6 bases, with 14 bases left in between. The CDR3 contains 15 residues. CDR3 nucleotides: TGTGCCAGCAGCTTAGCTGCGGCAACCGAGAAGACCCAGTACTTC. Protein product: CASSLAAATEKTQYF. The full variable domain, its missing parts supplied by reference TRBV7-7 and TRBJ2-5, is GAGVSQSPRYKVTKRGQDVTLRCDPISSHATLYWYQQALGQGPEFLTYFNYEAQPDKSGLPSDRFSAERPEGSISTLTIQRTEQRDSAMYRCASSLAAATEKTQYFGPGTRLLVL.

The chain carries TRBV5-1 and TRBJ2-5, with TRBD1 matching over 7 bases. Germline V gene lookup returns CDR1 SGHRS and CDR2 YFSETQ. Unmatched junction bases numbered 8, after V lost 4 bases and J lost 5 bases. The CDR3 runs 14 residues. The DNA for the CDR3 is TGCGCCAGCAGCACACTACAGGGGCGGGAGACCCAGTACTTC. As protein: CASSTLQGRETQYF. The entire variable domain, with the rest obtained from reference TRBV5-1 and TRBJ2-5, is as follows: KAGVTQTPRYLIKTRGQQVTLSCSPISGHRSVSWYQQTPGQGLQFLFEYFSETQRNKGNFPGRFSGRQFSNSRSEMNVSTLELGDSALYLCASSTLQGRETQYFGPGTRLLVL.

The CDR3 spells CASSGRVNTGELFF. The CDR3 coding sequence is TGTGCCAGCAGCGGCAGGGTGAACACCGGGGAGCTGTTTTTT. The V and J genes are TRBV9 and TRBJ2-2, with D possibly being TRBD1 (5 bases). The CDR3 runs to 14 residues. The germline V gene has CDR1 SGDLS and CDR2 YYNGEE. V lost 3 bases and J lost 1, with 7 bases in between.